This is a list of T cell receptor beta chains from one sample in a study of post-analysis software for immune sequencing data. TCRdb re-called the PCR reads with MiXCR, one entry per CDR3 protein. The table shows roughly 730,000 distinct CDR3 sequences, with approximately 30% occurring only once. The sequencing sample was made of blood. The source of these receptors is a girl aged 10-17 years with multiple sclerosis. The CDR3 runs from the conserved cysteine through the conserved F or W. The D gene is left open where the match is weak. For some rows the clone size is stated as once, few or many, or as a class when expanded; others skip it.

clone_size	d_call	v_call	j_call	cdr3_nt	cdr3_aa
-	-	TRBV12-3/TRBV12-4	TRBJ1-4	TGTGACAGCAGTTTTGGCGGCAGTCGCAATGAAAAACTGTTTTTT	CDSSFGGSRNEKLFF
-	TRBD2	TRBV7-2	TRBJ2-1	TGTGCCAGCAGCCTACTAGCGGGGACGGCCTACAATGAGCAGTTCTTC	CASSLLAGTAYNEQFF
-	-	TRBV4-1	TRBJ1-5	TGCGCCAGCAGCCAAGATCTTGGGGATAGCAATCAGCCCCGGCATTTT	CASSQDLGDSNQPRHF
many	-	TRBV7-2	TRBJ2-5	TGTGCCAGCAGCTCCGGGGCTCGGGAGACCCAGTACTTC	CASSSGARETQYF
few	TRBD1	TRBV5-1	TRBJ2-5	TGCGCCAGCAGCTTCCGGACAGGGGGCGGCCTTGCGAGTTGGACCCAGTACTTC	CASSFRTGGGLASWTQYF
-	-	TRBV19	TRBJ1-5	TGTGCCAGTAGTATGGTCTCTGGGGACCAGCCCCAGCATTTT	CASSMVSGDQPQHF
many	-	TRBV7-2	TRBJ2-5	TGTGCCAGCAGCCACGGACGGGAGACCCAGTACTTC	CASSHGRETQYF
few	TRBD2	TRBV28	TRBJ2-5	TGTGCCAGCAGTTATTCCGTAGCGGGAGTCGGTGAGACCCAGTACTTC	CASSYSVAGVGETQYF
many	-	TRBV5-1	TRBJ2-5	TGCGCCAGCGGCGGACAGCCCCAAGAGACCCAGTACTTC	CASGGQPQETQYF
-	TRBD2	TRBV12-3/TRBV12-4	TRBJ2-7	TGTGCCAGCAGTCAACTAGCGGGAGGTTTCTACGAGCAGTACTTC	CASSQLAGGFYEQYF
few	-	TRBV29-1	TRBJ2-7	TGCAGCGTCGACCGGGACGGATCCTACGAGCAGTACTTC	CSVDRDGSYEQYF
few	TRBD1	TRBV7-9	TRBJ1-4	TGTGCCAGCAGCTCAAGTAACAGGGGAAGGAATGAAAAACTGTTTTTT	CASSSSNRGRNEKLFF
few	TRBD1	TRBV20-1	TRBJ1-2	TGCAGTGCCCAGACCGGCGACAGGGCGATCTATGGCTACACCTTC	CSAQTGDRAIYGYTF
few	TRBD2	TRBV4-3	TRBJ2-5	TGCGCCAGCAGCCAAGGGGCTAGCGGAACTGAGACCCAGTACTTC	CASSQGASGTETQYF
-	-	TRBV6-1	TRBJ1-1	TGTGCCAGCAGTGAATTCGGGCCAGCTACTGAAGCTTTCTTT	CASSEFGPATEAFF
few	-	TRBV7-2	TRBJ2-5	TGTGCCAGCAGCCACGTCGGGGCGGGCACATGGAGGGGCCAAGAGACCCAGTACTTC	CASSHVGAGTWRGQETQYF
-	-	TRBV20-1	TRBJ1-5	TGCGGTGCTAGTGCCGGACTCCTTTCTAGCAATCAGCCCCAGCATTTT	CGASAGLLSSNQPQHF
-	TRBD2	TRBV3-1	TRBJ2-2	TGTGCCAGCAGCCAGGGACTAACCAACACCGGGGAGCTGTTTTTT	CASSQGLTNTGELFF
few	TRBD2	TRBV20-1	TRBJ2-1	TGCAGTGCTTTCCTCATGGGACTAGCGGGAGTGGGGGAGAAGTTCTTC	CSAFLMGLAGVGEKFF
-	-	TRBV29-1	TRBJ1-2	TGCAGCGCGGGATTACAGGGAGGTGGCTACACCTTC	CSAGLQGGGYTF
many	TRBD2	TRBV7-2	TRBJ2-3	TGTGCCAGCAGCTTAGCTAGCGGGAGCGGCACAGATACGCAGTATTTT	CASSLASGSGTDTQYF
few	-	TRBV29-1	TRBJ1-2	TGCAGCGCGGACATCCTACCGAACTATGGCTACACCTTC	CSADILPNYGYTF
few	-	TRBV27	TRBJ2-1	TGTGCCAGCAGTGCTGGGGGAGGAGGCTACAATGAGCAGTTCTTC	CASSAGGGGYNEQFF
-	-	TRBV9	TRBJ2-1	TGTGCCAGCAGCACTGGGCCACCCTACAATGAGCAGTTCTTC	CASSTGPPYNEQFF
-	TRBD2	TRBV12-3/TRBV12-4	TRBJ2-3	TGTGCCAGCAGCCGTACCCTAGCGGATACAGATGCGCAGTATTTT	CASSRTLADTDAQYF
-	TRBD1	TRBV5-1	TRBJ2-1	TGCGCCAGCAGCTCCCGGGACAGGGGCGACAATGAGCAGTTCTTC	CASSSRDRGDNEQFF
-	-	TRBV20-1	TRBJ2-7	TGCAGTGCTAGTCAGGGACGGATCTACGAGCAGTACTTC	CSASQGRIYEQYF
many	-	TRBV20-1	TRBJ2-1	TGCAGTGCTCCAATCCCGGGGGTCAATGAGCAGTTCTTC	CSAPIPGVNEQFF
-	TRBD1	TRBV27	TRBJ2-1	TGTGCCAGCAGCAGGGACAGTGACTTTTACAATGAGCAGTTCTTC	CASSRDSDFYNEQFF
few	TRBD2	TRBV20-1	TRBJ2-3	TGCAGTGCTAGCTTGGGACTAGCGGGAGTTGGGGCAGATACGCAGTATTTT	CSASLGLAGVGADTQYF
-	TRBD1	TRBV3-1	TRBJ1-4	TGTGCCAGCAGCCAAGGGCAACAGGGGGAGAAACTGTTTTTT	CASSQGQQGEKLFF
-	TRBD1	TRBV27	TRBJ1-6	TGTGCCAGCAGTTACTACAGGGGTTCACCCCTCCACTTT	CASSYYRGSPLHF
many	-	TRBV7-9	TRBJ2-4	TGTGCCAGCAGCTTAGCGGGGTCCAAAAACATTCAGTACTTC	CASSLAGSKNIQYF